What follows describes a single T cell receptor (beta chain). What it binds is not known. The data originate from a study of cytomegalovirus exposure and HLA in healthy donors. Overall study: An earlier analysis found some 100 million unique TCR beta sequences from 150 million to 200 million T cells.

Vbeta (60) and Jbeta (13) primers were used in the PCR. The method was immunoSEQ multiplex PCR; TCRdb's version includes in-frame clones alone and lacks a portion of them. Of tens of thousands of clones in the sample, 76% were seen once. Germline assignment: CDR1 MNHEY and CDR2 SVGAGI. The CDR3 is 16 amino acids. V gave up 3 bases and J gave up 0 bases; unmatched junction bases: 7. General study points: Within an earlier analysis, most TCR beta V segments proved productive either about 87% or about 30% of the time. Reports credit the classifier with highly specific, highly sensitive diagnosis of cytomegalovirus status. Most CMV-associated TCR beta chains were later found to appear HLA-restricted.

The sample consisted of PBMCs. This TCR came from a young man in good health and CMV-seronegative. The rearrangement links TRBV6-5 to TRBJ1-2, with TRBD1 matching over 7 bases. The CDR3 loop reads CASSYLRDRANYGYTF. The DNA for the CDR3 is TGTGCCAGCAGTTATCTCAGGGACAGAGCTAACTATGGCTACACCTTC.